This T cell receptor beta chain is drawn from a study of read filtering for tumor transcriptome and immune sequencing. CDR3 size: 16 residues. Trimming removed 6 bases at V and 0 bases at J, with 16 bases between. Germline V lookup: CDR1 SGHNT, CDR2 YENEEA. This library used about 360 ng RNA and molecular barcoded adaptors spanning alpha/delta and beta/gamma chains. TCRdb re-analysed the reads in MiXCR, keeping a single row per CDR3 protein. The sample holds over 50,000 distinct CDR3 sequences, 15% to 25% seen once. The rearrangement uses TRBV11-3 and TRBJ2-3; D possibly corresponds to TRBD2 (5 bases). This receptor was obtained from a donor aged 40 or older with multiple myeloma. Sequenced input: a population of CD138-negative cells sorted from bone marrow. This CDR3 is CASRRGGKTSTDTQYF. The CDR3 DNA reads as TGTGCCAGCAGGAGAGGAGGCAAGACAAGCACAGATACGCAGTATTTT.